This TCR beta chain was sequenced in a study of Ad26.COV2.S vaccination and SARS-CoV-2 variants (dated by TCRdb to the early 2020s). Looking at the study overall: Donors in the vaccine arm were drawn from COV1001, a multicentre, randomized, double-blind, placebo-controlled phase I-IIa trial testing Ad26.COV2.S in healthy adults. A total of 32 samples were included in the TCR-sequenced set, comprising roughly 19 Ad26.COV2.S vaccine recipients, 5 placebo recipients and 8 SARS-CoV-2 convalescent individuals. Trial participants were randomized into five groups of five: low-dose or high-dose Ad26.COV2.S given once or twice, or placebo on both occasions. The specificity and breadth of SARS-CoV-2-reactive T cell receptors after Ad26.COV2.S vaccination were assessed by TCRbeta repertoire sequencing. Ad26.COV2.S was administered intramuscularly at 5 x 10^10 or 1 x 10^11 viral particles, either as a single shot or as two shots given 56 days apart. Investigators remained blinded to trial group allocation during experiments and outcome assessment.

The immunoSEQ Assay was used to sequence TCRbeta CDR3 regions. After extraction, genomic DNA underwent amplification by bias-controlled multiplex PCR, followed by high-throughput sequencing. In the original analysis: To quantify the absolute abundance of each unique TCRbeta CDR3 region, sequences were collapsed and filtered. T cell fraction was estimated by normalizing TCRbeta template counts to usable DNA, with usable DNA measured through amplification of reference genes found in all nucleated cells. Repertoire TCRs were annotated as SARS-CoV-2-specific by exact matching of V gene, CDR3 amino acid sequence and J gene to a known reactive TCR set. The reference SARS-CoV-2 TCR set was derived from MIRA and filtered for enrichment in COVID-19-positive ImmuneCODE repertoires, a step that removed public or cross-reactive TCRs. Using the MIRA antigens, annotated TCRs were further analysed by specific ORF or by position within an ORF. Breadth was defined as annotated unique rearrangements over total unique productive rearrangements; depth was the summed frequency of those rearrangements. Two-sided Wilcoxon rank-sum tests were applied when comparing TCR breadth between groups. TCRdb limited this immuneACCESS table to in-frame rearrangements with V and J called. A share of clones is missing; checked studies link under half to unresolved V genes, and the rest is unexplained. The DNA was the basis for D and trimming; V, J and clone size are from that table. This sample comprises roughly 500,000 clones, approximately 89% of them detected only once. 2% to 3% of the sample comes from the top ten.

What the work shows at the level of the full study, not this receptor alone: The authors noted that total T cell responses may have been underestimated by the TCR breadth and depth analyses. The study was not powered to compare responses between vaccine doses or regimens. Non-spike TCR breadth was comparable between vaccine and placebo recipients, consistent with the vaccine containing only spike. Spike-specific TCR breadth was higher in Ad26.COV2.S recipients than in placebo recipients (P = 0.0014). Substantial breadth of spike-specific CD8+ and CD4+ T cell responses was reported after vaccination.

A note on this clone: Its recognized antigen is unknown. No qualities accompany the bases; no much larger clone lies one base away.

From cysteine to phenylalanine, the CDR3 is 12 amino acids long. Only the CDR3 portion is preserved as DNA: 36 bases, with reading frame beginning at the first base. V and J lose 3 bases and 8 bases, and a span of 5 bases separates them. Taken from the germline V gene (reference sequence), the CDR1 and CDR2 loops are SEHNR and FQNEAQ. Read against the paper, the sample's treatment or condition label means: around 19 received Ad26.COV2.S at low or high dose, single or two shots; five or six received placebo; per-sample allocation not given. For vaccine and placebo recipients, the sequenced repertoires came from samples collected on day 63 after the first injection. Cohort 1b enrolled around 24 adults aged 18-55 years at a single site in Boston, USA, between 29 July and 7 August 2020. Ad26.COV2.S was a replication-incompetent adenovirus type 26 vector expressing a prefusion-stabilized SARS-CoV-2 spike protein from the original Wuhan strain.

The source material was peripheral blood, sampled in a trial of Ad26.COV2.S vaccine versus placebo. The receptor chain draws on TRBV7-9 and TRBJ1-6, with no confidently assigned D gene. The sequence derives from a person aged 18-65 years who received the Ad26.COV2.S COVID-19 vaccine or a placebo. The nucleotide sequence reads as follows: TGTGCCAGCAGCTTTTCGGATTCACCCCTCCACTTT. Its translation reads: CASSFSDSPLHF.